This T cell receptor beta chain comes out of a study of cytotoxic CD8 clonotypes in ibrutinib-treated CLL. Assay used: immunoSEQ multiplex PCR; TCRdb lists only in-frame clones, some missing. Of roughly 15,000 clones listed, roughly four fifths are singletons. Study-level findings and limits: The public clonotypes identified were infrequent and showed contraction or stability on treatment.

Deletions cut 0 bases from V and 3 bases from J, with 11 bases between. This CDR3 is 15 amino acids long. CDR1 is MNHNY, CDR2 SVGAGI, per germline (reference sequence). With respect to this clone: No antigen is known for it.

This TCR was sampled from a human donor with chronic lymphocytic leukemia. The rearrangement joins TRBV6-6 to TRBJ2-5; D uncertain. The material sequenced was PBMCs, taken before ibrutinib treatment. The CDR3 DNA is TGTGCCAGCAGTTACTCCCTGGGCCGAGAAGAGACCCAGTACTTC. Its protein product is CASSYSLGREETQYF.